The subject of this entry is one T cell receptor beta chain. The antigen remains unidentified. Germline CDR1 GTSNPN, CDR2 SVGIG (reference sequence). The CDR3 spans 11 residues. The germline V and J ends were trimmed by 7 bases and 5 bases, with 11 bases remaining between them. The source of the sample is a study of CD8 T cells in Susac syndrome. When the RNA was reverse transcribed, random hexamers were used with an input of roughly 0.45 to 1 ug. Across 54 Vbeta and 13 Jbeta, immunoSEQ multiplex PCR amplified TCR beta CDR3. TCRdb analysed the immunoSEQ multiplex PCR reads with MiXCR anew, one entry per CDR3 protein. The sample shows approximately 100,000 distinct CDR3 sequences, about 95% of them seen only once. Points from the study as a whole: The number of individuals included in the study's TCR sequencing and HLA analysis was acknowledged as relatively small.

The chain recombines TRBV30 with TRBJ1-1; D remains unclear. The receptor was isolated from a human donor in good health. Sequencing was performed on CD4+ T cells from PBMCs. CDR3 sequence: CASAAQTEAFF. The CDR3 DNA sequence: TGTGCCTCAGCGGCCCAGACTGAAGCTTTCTTT.